The rows below give T cell receptor beta chains drawn from one sample of a study of blood T cell repertoires in COVID-19. Repertoires were generated with immunoSEQ multiplex PCR, while TCRdb's copy carries only in-frame clones and drops some. The sample has over 150,000 clones, 76% seen once. Sample: peripheral blood. Receptors were obtained from an elderly woman with acute or convalescent COVID-19. CDR3s include the opening cysteine and the closing phenylalanine or tryptophan. D genes are given only for firm matches. Some rows mark clone size as missing; the rest say once, few, many or name a class of expanded clone.

few	TRBJ1-5	TRBV6-6	NA	TGTGCCAGCAGTTATGCGGCAAAGCATCAGCCCCAGCATTTT	CASSYAAKHQPQHF
few	TRBJ1-6	TRBV14	NA	TGTGCCAGCAGCCAAGCTAGGTCCAGCACGGGTTCACCCCTCCACTTT	CASSQARSSTGSPLHF
NA	TRBJ2-7	TRBV21-1	NA	TGTGCCAGCAAGTGGCCCTCAGACGAGCAGTACTTC	CASKWPSDEQYF
few	TRBJ2-1	TRBV4-1	NA	TGCGCCAGCAGCCAAGATGTACTAGCTGGAAATGAGCAGTTCTTC	CASSQDVLAGNEQFF
NA	TRBJ2-5	TRBV18	TRBD1	TGTGCCAGCTCACAGACGGGGACAGGGCAAGAGACCCAGTACTTC	CASSQTGTGQETQYF
many	TRBJ1-2	TRBV19	TRBD1	TGTGCCAGCGACAGGGGGCGAGGGAATAACTATGGCTACACCTTC	CASDRGRGNNYGYTF
NA	TRBJ2-1	TRBV27	NA	TGTGCCAGCAGTAAGATTCAGGGCCCTAAGGACTACAATGAGCAGTTCTTC	CASSKIQGPKDYNEQFF
few	TRBJ1-2	TRBV10-2	NA	TGCGCCAGCAGTGAGTCGTCAGGGTATGGCTACACCTTC	CASSESSGYGYTF
few	TRBJ1-3	TRBV19	NA	TGTGCCAGTAGTTTGGTGGGAGGTCCCTCCTCTGGAAACACCATATATTTT	CASSLVGGPSSGNTIYF
NA	TRBJ2-2	TRBV7-9	NA	TGTGCCAGTCTTCCTGCCTCCTCACTTATATCCGGGGAGCTGTTTTTT	CASLPASSLISGELFF
NA	TRBJ1-5	TRBV3-1/TRBV3-2	NA	TGTGCCAGCAGCCAAGGGGGGGGAAGCAATCAGCCCCAGCATTTT	CASSQGGGSNQPQHF
few	TRBJ1-4	TRBV4-3	NA	TGCGCCAGCAGCCAAGGGAACAGAGCAACTAATGAAAAACTGTTTTTT	CASSQGNRATNEKLFF
NA	TRBJ2-7	TRBV11-2	TRBD1	TGTGCCAGCAGCGAATCATCGACAGGGGTATTCTACGAGCAGTACTTC	CASSESSTGVFYEQYF
NA	TRBJ2-2	TRBV18	NA	TGTGCCGGGTCCCCCAGGTCGAACACCGGGGAGCTGTTTTTT	CAGSPRSNTGELFF